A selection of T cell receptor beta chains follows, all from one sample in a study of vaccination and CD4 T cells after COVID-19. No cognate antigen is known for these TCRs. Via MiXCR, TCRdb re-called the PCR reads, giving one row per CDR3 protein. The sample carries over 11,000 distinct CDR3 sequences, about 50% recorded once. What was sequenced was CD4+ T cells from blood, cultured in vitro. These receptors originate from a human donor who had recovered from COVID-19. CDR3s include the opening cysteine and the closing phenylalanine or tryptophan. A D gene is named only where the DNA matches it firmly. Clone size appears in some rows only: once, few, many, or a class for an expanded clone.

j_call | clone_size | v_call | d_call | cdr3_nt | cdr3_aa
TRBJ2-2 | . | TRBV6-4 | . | TGTGCCAGCAGTGACTCGACTAGCGGGGAGCTGTTTTTT | CASSDSTSGELFF
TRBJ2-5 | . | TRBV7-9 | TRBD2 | TGTGCCAGCAGCTCCGGGACTAGCGGGAGAACCCAGTACTTC | CASSSGTSGRTQYF
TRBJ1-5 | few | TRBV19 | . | TGTGCCAGTAGTATCGAGTCGAATCAGCCCCAGCATTTT | CASSIESNQPQHF
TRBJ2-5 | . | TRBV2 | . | TGTGCCAGCAGTCAGAGATCCAACCAAGAGACCCAGTACTTC | CASSQRSNQETQYF
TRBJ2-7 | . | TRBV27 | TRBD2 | TGTGCCAGCAGTTTACTAGCGGGAGGTGGCGAGCAGTACTTC | CASSLLAGGGEQYF
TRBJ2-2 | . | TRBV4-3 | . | TGCGCCAGCAGCGCCCGGGAGCTTGGCACCGGGGAGCTGTTTTTT | CASSARELGTGELFF
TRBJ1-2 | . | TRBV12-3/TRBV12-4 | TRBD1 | TGTGCCAGCAGTCCGACAGGGGGTAACTATGGCTACACCTTC | CASSPTGGNYGYTF
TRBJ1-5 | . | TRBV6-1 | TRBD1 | TGTGCCAGCAGTCGACAGGGTCGGGGAAGAAATCAGCCCCAGCATTTT | CASSRQGRGRNQPQHF
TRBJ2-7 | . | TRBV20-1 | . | TGCAGTGCACCCGACAGGAGCTCCTACGAGCAGTACTTC | CSAPDRSSYEQYF
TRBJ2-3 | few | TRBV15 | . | TGTGCCACCAGCAGAGATGGCCAGAGCACAGATACGCAGTATTTT | CATSRDGQSTDTQYF
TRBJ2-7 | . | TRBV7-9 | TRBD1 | TGTGCCAGCAGTCTAGACAGGGGCCCCTCCTACGAGCAGTACTTC | CASSLDRGPSYEQYF
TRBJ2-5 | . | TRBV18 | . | TGTGCCAGCTCACCAACAGGGTTGGGAGAGACCCAGTACTTC | CASSPTGLGETQYF
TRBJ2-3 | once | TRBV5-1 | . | TGCGCCAGCAGCTTGGAGTCTACCGTTGGTTTCCCAGATACGCAGTATTTT | CASSLESTVGFPDTQYF
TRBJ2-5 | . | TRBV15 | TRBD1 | TGTGCCACCAGCAGATACGGGACAGGGGGAGAAGAGACCCAGTACTTC | CATSRYGTGGEETQYF
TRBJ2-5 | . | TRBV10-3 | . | TGTGCCATCAGGGCGGACACCCGGGGGGAGACCCAGTACTTC | CAIRADTRGETQYF
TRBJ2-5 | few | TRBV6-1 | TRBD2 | TGTGCCAGCAGTGAACTAGCGGGAGGGCAAGAGACCCAGTACTTC | CASSELAGGQETQYF
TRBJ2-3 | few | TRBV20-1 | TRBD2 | TGCAGTGCGGAGCGGGAGGCAGGCGGTCTCGGGGGAACAGATACGCAGTATTTT | CSAEREAGGLGGTDTQYF
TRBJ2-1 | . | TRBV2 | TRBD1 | TGTGCCAGCATTAGGGGACAGGCAGTTTACAATGAGCAGTTCTTC | CASIRGQAVYNEQFF
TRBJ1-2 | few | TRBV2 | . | TGTGCCAGCATAGATCCAGCCAAATGGGGCTACACCTTC | CASIDPAKWGYTF
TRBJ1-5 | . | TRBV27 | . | TGTGCCAGCAGTTTTGTCGGGGGCGGAGCTGGCAATCAGCCCCAGCATTTT | CASSFVGGGAGNQPQHF
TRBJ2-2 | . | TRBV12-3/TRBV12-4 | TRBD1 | TGTGCCAGCAGCCCGACAGGGGGCGACACCGGGGAGCTGTTTTTT | CASSPTGGDTGELFF
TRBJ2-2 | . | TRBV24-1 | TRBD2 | TGTGCCACCAGTGATCCGTTTGCCGGGACTAGCGGGGACACCGGGGAGCTGTTTTTT | CATSDPFAGTSGDTGELFF
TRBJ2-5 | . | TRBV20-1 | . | TGCAGTGGAGGCGGTGGAAGGCAAGAGACCCAGTACTTC | CSGGGGRQETQYF
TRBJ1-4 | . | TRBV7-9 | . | TGTGCCAGCAGCTTAGTGGGAACTAATGAAAAACTGTTTTTT | CASSLVGTNEKLFF
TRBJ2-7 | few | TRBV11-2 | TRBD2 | TGTGCCAGCAGCCGCGGCGGGGGGAACTACGAGCAGTACTTC | CASSRGGGNYEQYF
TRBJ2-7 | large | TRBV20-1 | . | TGCAGTGCTAGGGGGAGGACGGAGAATTACGGGGAGCAGTACTTC | CSARGRTENYGEQYF
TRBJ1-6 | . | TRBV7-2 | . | TGTGCCAGCAGTCACAGGGACCCTTATATTTCACCCCTCCACTTT | CASSHRDPYISPLHF
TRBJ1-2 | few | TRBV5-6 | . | TGTGCCAGCAGCTTGGCCTCGGGGCCCGGAGGCTACACCTTC | CASSLASGPGGYTF
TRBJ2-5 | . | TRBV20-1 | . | TGCAGTGCTTCAGGTGGCCTAGGACTACGCCAAGAGACCCAGTACTTC | CSASGGLGLRQETQYF
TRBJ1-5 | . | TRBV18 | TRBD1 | TGTGCCAGCTCACCACCGTTGGACAGGGGGCATCAGCCCCAGCATTTT | CASSPPLDRGHQPQHF
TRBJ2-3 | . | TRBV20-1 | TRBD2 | TGCAGTGCTAGGAGCGGGAGCGGTACAGATACGCAGTATTTT | CSARSGSGTDTQYF
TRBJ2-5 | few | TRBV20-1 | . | TGCAGTGCCACCCCCCCTACTTTGTCACAGTACTTC | CSATPPTLSQYF
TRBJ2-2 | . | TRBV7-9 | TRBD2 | TGTGCCAGCAGCTTAACGTTGATGGGACTAGCGGGCTTCAACACCGGGGAGCTGTTTTTT | CASSLTLMGLAGFNTGELFF
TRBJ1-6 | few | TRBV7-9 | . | TGTGCCAGCAGCTTTATCAAGGGTTCACCCCTCCACTTT | CASSFIKGSPLHF
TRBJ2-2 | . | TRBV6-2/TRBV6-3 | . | TGTGCCAGCAGTCCCCTCTTTAGTAGCGAAACCGGGGAGCTGTTTTTT | CASSPLFSSETGELFF
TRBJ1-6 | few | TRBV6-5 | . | TGTGCCAGCAGTTACACAGGCAAGAATTCACCCCTCCACTTT | CASSYTGKNSPLHF
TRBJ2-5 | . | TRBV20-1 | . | TGCAGTGCCACACCGACAGGTGACCAAGAGACCCAGTACTTC | CSATPTGDQETQYF
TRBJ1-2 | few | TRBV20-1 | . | TGCAGCGCCCTCCGGGACATGAATATTGGCTACACCTTC | CSALRDMNIGYTF
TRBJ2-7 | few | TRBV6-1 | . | TGTGCCAGCACCCAGGGGTACTACGAGCAGTACTTC | CASTQGYYEQYF
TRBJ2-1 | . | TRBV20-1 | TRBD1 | TGCAGTGCAAACCGGGACAGACCGTACAATGAGCAGTTCTTC | CSANRDRPYNEQFF
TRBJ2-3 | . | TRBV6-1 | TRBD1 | TGTGCCAGCAGGACCGGGACAGAAGATACGCAGTATTTT | CASRTGTEDTQYF
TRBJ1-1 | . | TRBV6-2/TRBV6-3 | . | TGTGCCAGCAAGGCGAAATTGAACACTGAAGCTTTCTTT | CASKAKLNTEAFF